Following are 24 T cell receptor beta chains from one sample sequenced in a study of T cell repertoires in cytomegalovirus infection. These receptors lack a known antigen. TCRdb re-called the reads with MiXCR, one entry per CDR3 protein. The sample yields 450,000 to 600,000 distinct CDR3 sequences, roughly 42% seen once. The sample consisted of cultured PBMCs, taken from culture after CMV antigen stimulation. The receptors stem from a human donor in good health (CMV status not recorded). Some clones in this sample may be carry-over from other donors' samples.

In its sample, this clonotype was seen many times. This chain connects TRBV7-6 to TRBJ2-7; TRBD1 or TRBD2 may be the D gene (5 bases each). CDR1 SGHVS and CDR2 FNYEAQ come from the germline V gene. Trimming stripped 11 bases from V and 1 base from J, with 21 bases between. The CDR3 extends over 15 amino acids. The CDR3 reads CAQQIIRDLSYEQYF. The DNA of the CDR3 is TGTGCCCAGCAGATAATACGGGACCTATCCTACGAGCAGTACTTC.

The J gene is TRBJ2-3, the V gene TRBV4-3; D is possibly TRBD2 (5 bases). CDR1 and CDR2 (germline): LGHNA, YSLEER. CDR3 size: 14 residues. The germline V and J ends were trimmed by 5 bases and 1 base, with 10 bases remaining between them. The DNA for the CDR3 is TGCGCCAGCAGCTACGGACTGGGCACAGATACGCAGTATTTT. Protein: CASSYGLGTDTQYF.

The genes are TRBV11-2 and TRBJ2-7; D is unresolved. The CDR3 is 14 residues long. Germline V gives CDR1 SGHAT, CDR2 FQNNGV. Trimming left V 5 bases short and J 11 bases short, with 22 bases between. The CDR3 region has the DNA TGTGCCAGCAGCCAGCTTCATGTGAACCCTCGGAAGTACTTC. This translates into CASSQLHVNPRKYF.

This clonotype was detected a few times. V gene TRBV7-2 combines with J gene TRBJ1-6; TRBD1 aligns across 8 bases. The ends lost 1 base at V and 7 bases at J; junction bases unmatched: 3. Germline V lookup: CDR1 SGHTA, CDR2 FQGNSA. The CDR3 length is 15 residues. The CDR3 nucleotides read TGTGCCAGCAGCTTAGGGACAGGGAGGAATTCACCCCTCCACTTT. The encoded protein is CASSLGTGRNSPLHF.

The chain uses TRBV7-9 and TRBJ2-3, with 7 bases lining up with TRBD1. CDR3 length: 15 amino acids. Per the germline V gene, CDR1 is SEHNR and CDR2 is FQNEAQ (reference sequence). The V segment lost 1 base and the J segment 2 bases; nucleotides outside the gene matches: 3. The CDR3 spells CASSLETGLTDTQYF. CDR3 DNA sequence: TGTGCCAGCAGCTTAGAGACAGGGCTCACAGATACGCAGTATTTT. Filled out from reference TRBV7-9 and TRBJ2-3, the complete variable domain reads DTGVSQNPRHKITKRGQNVTFRCDPISEHNRLYWYRQTLGQGPEFLTYFQNEAQLEKSRLLSDRFSAERPKGSFSTLEIQRTEQGDSAMYLCASSLETGLTDTQYFGPGTRLTVL.

The CDR3 nucleotides are TGTGCCAGTAGTATGGCGGGCAGTGGCAATCAGCCCCAGCATTTT. The encoded protein is CASSMAGSGNQPQHF. The rearrangement uses TRBV19 and TRBJ1-5, with D unclear. Trimming shortened V by 3 bases and J by 2 bases, and 11 bases separated the two germline ends. CDR1 and CDR2 from the germline V gene are LNHDA and SQIVND (reference sequence). The CDR3 has 15 residues.

V usage is TRBV7-2 and J usage is TRBJ2-3, with D perhaps matching TRBD1 or TRBD2 (5 bases each). The CDR3 is made up of 14 amino acids. Germline assignment: CDR1 SGHTA and CDR2 FQGNSA. Trimming cost V 6 bases and J 5 bases, with 15 bases left between them. In DNA, the CDR3 is TGTGCCAGCAGGCCTGCCGGGGCGCAAGATACGCAGTATTTT. It codes for CASRPAGAQDTQYF.

This clonotype was found once. Here the CDR3 DNA reads TGTGCCAGCAGTGGGACCTTTTATTCACCCCTCCACTTT. It translates to CASSGTFYSPLHF. The chain uses TRBV11-2 and TRBJ1-6; D may be TRBD1 (5 bases). V dropped 6 bases and J dropped 8 bases, with 11 bases sitting between them. CDR3 size: 13 residues. Germline V gene sequence: CDR1 SGHAT, CDR2 FQNNGV.

This clonotype was counted between two and nine times. The chain is built from TRBV5-5 and TRBJ2-5; no reliable D call. The V gene lost 0 bases and the J gene lost 1 base, with 10 bases spanning the gap. This CDR3 has 15 amino acids. The germline V gene has CDR1 SGHKS and CDR2 YYEKEE (reference sequence). Here the CDR3 reads CASSLAVSSQETQYF. The CDR3 DNA sequence: TGTGCCAGCAGCTTGGCTGTCTCGTCCCAAGAGACCCAGTACTTC. The whole variable domain, remainder taken from reference TRBV5-5 and TRBJ2-5, is DAGVTQSPTHLIKTRGQQVTLRCSPISGHKSVSWYQQVLGQGPQFIFQYYEKEERGRGNFPDRFSARQFPNYSSELNVNALLLGDSALYLCASSLAVSSQETQYFGPGTRLLVL.

This clonotype has more than one count but fewer than ten. V gene TRBV28 combines with J gene TRBJ2-5; TRBD1 matches at 8 bases. CDR1 is MDHEN and CDR2 is SYDVKM in the germline V gene. The CDR3 runs 15 residues. V lost 7 bases and J lost 4; bases outside the gene matches: 11. DNA for the CDR3: TGTGCCAGCAAATTAGACGGGACAGGAGGAGAGACCCAGTACTTC. It translates to CASKLDGTGGETQYF. Full variable domain (remainder filled in from reference TRBV28 and TRBJ2-5): DVKVTQSSRYLVKRTGEKVFLECVQDMDHENMFWYRQDPGLGLRLIYFSYDVKMKEKGDIPEGYSVSREKKERFSLILESASTNQTSMYLCASKLDGTGGETQYFGPGTRLLVL.

This clonotype was observed a handful of times. V gene TRBV6-6 combines with J gene TRBJ1-5; 11 bases are shared with TRBD1. The V gene end was trimmed by 5 bases and the J gene end by 5 bases; junction bases not matched to a gene: 8. The CDR3 length is 16 residues. From germline, CDR1 is MNHNY and CDR2 SVGAGI (reference sequence). The CDR3 DNA is TGTGCCAGCAGTGGATTGGGACAGGGGGTCTATCAGCCCCAGCATTTT. It yields the protein CASSGLGQGVYQPQHF.

The chain links TRBV12-3 or TRBV12-4 to TRBJ1-5, with no clear D. The ends were cut back, 8 bases at V and 6 bases at J, with 14 bases in the middle. CDR3 length: 13 amino acids. The CDR3 DNA sequence: TGTGCCAGCGGACCTGCACGGGGTCAGCCCCAGCATTTT. Protein product: CASGPARGQPQHF.

This clonotype appeared a single time. The chain recombines TRBV28 with TRBJ2-5; TRBD1 aligns across 8 bases. The length of the CDR3 is 15 residues. From germline, CDR1 is MDHEN and CDR2 SYDVKM. V trimming: 6 bases; J trimming: 2 bases; junction bases outside the gene matches: 8. CDR3 bases: TGTGCCAGCAGAGCGGCAGGGGGCCCTCAAGAGACCCAGTACTTC. Translating gives CASRAAGGPQETQYF.

V is TRBV5-3 and J is TRBJ2-7; D is perhaps TRBD2 (7 bases). TRBV5-3 is recorded as an ORF, its role being uncertain. The CDR3 covers 12 residues. The V and J ends lost 9 bases and 4 bases respectively, with 14 bases between them. The CDR3 spells CATAGAKYEQYF. The CDR3 nucleotides are TGTGCCACTGCGGGGGCCAAGTACGAGCAGTACTTC.

The chain couples TRBV20-1 to TRBJ1-1; D is perhaps TRBD1 (5 bases). The V gene's germline CDR1 is DFQATT and CDR2 SNEGSKA (reference sequence). The CDR3 contains 14 residues. Trimming took off 6 bases at V and 2 bases at J, with 16 bases between the two ends. The CDR3 here is CSANRQRANTEAFF. For the CDR3, the DNA is TGCAGTGCCAATAGACAGCGGGCCAACACTGAAGCTTTCTTT.

J is TRBJ1-5 and V is TRBV20-1; a weak D match, TRBD1 (5 bases). In germline, CDR1 is DFQATT, CDR2 SNEGSKA (reference sequence). This CDR3 is 14 amino acids long. The V end was cut by 3 bases, the J end by 1 base, with 10 bases between. CDR3 amino acids: CSASSGLSNQPQHF. CDR3 DNA sequence: TGCAGTGCTAGTTCAGGGTTGAGCAATCAGCCCCAGCATTTT.

This clonotype was seen only a few times. The chain uses TRBV7-2 and TRBJ2-5; D may match TRBD1 or TRBD2 (6 bases each). V dropped 2 bases and J dropped 2 bases, with 12 bases sitting between them. The CDR3 is 15 amino acids. Germline V CDR1 and CDR2: SGHTA, FQGNSA. This CDR3 reads CASSLNGGAQETQYF. CDR3 coding DNA: TGTGCCAGCAGCTTAAACGGGGGCGCACAAGAGACCCAGTACTTC.

This clonotype came up once. The chain is built from TRBV27 and TRBJ1-2, with D tentatively TRBD1 (6 bases). Trimming took 5 bases from V and 4 from J, leaving 14 bases between them. Germline CDR1 reads MNHEY; CDR2 reads SMNVEV (reference sequence). The CDR3 has 14 residues. CDR3 in DNA: TGTGCCAGCAGTGACGGACAGAGCGCCTATGGCTACACCTTC. Its protein is CASSDGQSAYGYTF.

This clonotype appeared a few times. The rearrangement joins TRBV7-8 to TRBJ2-7; 8 positions agree with TRBD2. V dropped 5 bases and J dropped 4; count of bases not matched to a gene: 16. The germline CDR1 and CDR2 sequences are SGHVS and FQNEAQ. CDR3 length: 17 amino acids. The DNA for the CDR3 is TGTGCCAGCAGCCTCGTCTTACCGGGACTAGAGGTTTACGAGCAGTACTTC. The encoded protein is CASSLVLPGLEVYEQYF.

This clonotype was seen a few times. The rearrangement uses TRBV6-1 and TRBJ2-1, with TRBD2 as a possible D gene (5 bases). Germline V CDR1 and CDR2: MNHNS, SASEGT. CDR3 length: 14 amino acids. Trimming took 0 bases from V and 6 from J, leaving 9 bases between them. CDR3 nucleotides: TGTGCCAGCAGTGAAGCTCGGGGAGTCAATGAGCAGTTCTTC. It codes for CASSEARGVNEQFF.

The J gene is TRBJ1-5, the V gene TRBV2; 7 bases map to TRBD1. The V and J ends lost 8 bases and 4 bases, in that order; junction bases with no gene match: 8. Looked up from germline, CDR1 is SNHLY and CDR2 is FYNNEI. This CDR3 spans 14 amino acids. The CDR3, as DNA: TGTGCCAGCGCAGGGGGGGTAAATAATCAGCCCCAGCATTTT. Encoded protein: CASAGGVNNQPQHF.

This chain connects TRBV29-1 to TRBJ2-1; the D call may be TRBD1 or TRBD2 (5 bases each). The CDR3 runs to 14 residues. Trimming shortened V by 6 bases and J by 5 bases, and 17 bases separated the two germline ends. CDR1 and CDR2 (germline): SQVTM, ANQGSEA. The chain's CDR3 is CSVGNRQYNNEQFF. The CDR3 DNA sequence: TGCAGCGTCGGGAATAGACAGTACAACAATGAGCAGTTCTTC.

V gene TRBV6-1 combines with J gene TRBJ1-6; 8 bases agree with TRBD1. CDR3 length equals 17 residues. The ends lost 2 bases at V and 6 bases at J; junction bases unmatched: 9. In germline, CDR1 is MNHNS, CDR2 SASEGT. The CDR3 DNA reads TGTGCCAGCAGTGAATCGTCGACAGGGGCAACTAATTCACCCCTCCACTTT. Its protein is CASSESSTGATNSPLHF.

The rearrangement uses TRBV28 and TRBJ1-1; D is possibly TRBD1 (6 bases). Germline V CDR1 and CDR2: MDHEN, SYDVKM. V was pared by 9 bases and J by 5 bases, with 22 bases between. The CDR3 covers 15 residues. Written as DNA, the CDR3 is TGTGCCAGTTTGCTGGGGGGCGGTGGGAGTACTGAAGCTTTCTTT. Translation: CASLLGGGGSTEAFF.